This T cell receptor beta chain is from a study of regulatory T cells in long-lasting Graves disease. Germline CDR1 is MDHEN and CDR2 is SYDVKM. The CDR3 is 15 amino acids. Trimming pared 3 bases from V and 4 bases from J, leaving 16 bases between. The TCR beta library used iRepertoire HTBI primers with Arm-PCR amplification of CDR3. TCRdb itself ran the multiplex PCR reads through MiXCR, one entry per CDR3 protein. The data contain about 660,000 distinct CDR3 sequences, about 30% of them singletons. Study-wide results and limits: Relative to newly diagnosed Graves' patients, persistent ones had lower TCR diversity.

Time point defined: persistent/refractory GD, antithyroid drugs over 5 years with positive TRAb. PBMCs provided the RNA from which the TCR library was made. This clonotype was detected only once. What it binds is not known. Sequencing used peripheral blood mononuclear cells (PBMCs), obtained when the disease was refractory, from a patient treated with antithyroid drugs. This clonotype originated in a female donor with Graves disease. The rearrangement links TRBV28 to TRBJ2-7; D is perhaps TRBD2 (6 bases). The CDR3 sequence: CASSLELALRYEQYF. As DNA, the CDR3 is TGTGCCAGCAGTTTGGAACTAGCCCTGCGTTACGAGCAGTACTTC.